The 18 T cell receptor beta chains listed next were all sequenced from one sample in a study of T cell responses to AZD1222 COVID-19 vaccine. TCRdb keeps only in-frame clones here, not all; method: immunoSEQ multiplex PCR. The table records about 110,000 clones, 70% to 90% of them present only once. Sequences were derived from peripheral blood, sampled on day 0 of AZD1222 vaccination. The receptor set was obtained from an adult in good health.

This clone was detected once. The V and J genes are TRBV24-1 and TRBJ2-1; D unresolved. V dropped 1 base and J dropped 0 bases, with 9 bases sitting between them. The CDR3 loop spans 16 amino acids. CDR1 and CDR2 (germline): KGHDR, SFDVKD. CDR3 amino acids: CATSDFGGRSYNEQFF. CDR3 nucleotide sequence: TGTGCCACCAGTGATTTTGGCGGTCGCTCCTACAATGAGCAGTTCTTC.

The gene calls are TRBV12-3 or TRBV12-4 and TRBJ2-2; D is uncertain. Trimming removed 2 bases from V and 3 bases from J, with 4 bases in between. This CDR3 comprises 13 residues. The CDR3 nucleotides are TGTGCCAGCAGTTTACTAGACACCGGGGAGCTGTTTTTT. This gives the protein CASSLLDTGELFF.

The CDR3 loop is CASSQSVHGPGELFF. The CDR3 DNA reads TGTGCCAGCAGCCAGTCCGTCCATGGGCCCGGGGAGCTGTTTTTT. The rearrangement links TRBV3-1 (or the pseudogene TRBV3-2) to TRBJ2-2; D is uncertain. V lost 3 bases, J lost 6 bases, and 14 bases lay in between. Germline V gene data show CDR1 as LGHDT and CDR2 as YNNKEL (reference sequence). The CDR3 extends over 15 amino acids.

This chain links TRBV6-5 with TRBJ2-7; 8 bases map to TRBD2. After removal of 7 bases from V and 7 bases from J, the junction contained 12 bases not matched to a gene. Germline V lookup: CDR1 MNHEY, CDR2 SVGAGI. The CDR3 is 14 residues long. The CDR3 nucleotides read TGTGCCAGCACCAACCCGGGACTAGTTGATGAGCAGTACTTC. Its protein is CASTNPGLVDEQYF.

The chain links TRBV19 to TRBJ2-5; the match to TRBD2 covers 9 bases. J lost 3 bases, V lost 5 bases, and 4 bases had no gene match. The CDR3 length is 14 residues. Germline V gives CDR1 LNHDA, CDR2 SQIVND (reference sequence). The CDR3 loop is CASSSGLAKETQYF. The CDR3 coding sequence is TGTGCCAGTAGTTCCGGACTAGCGAAAGAGACCCAGTACTTC.

The chain recombines TRBV9 with TRBJ2-1, with D possibly matching TRBD2 (6 bases). V was trimmed by 0 bases and J by 3 bases, leaving 13 bases between them. From germline, CDR1 is SGDLS and CDR2 YYNGEE. This CDR3 is 16 amino acids long. CDR3 loop: CASSVEISGRYNEQFF. CDR3 coding DNA: TGTGCCAGCAGCGTAGAGATTAGCGGCCGCTACAATGAGCAGTTCTTC. Combining the CDR3 with reference TRBV9 and TRBJ2-1 gives the whole variable domain DSGVTQTPKHLITATGQRVTLRCSPRSGDLSVYWYQQSLDQGLQFLIQYYNGEERAKGNILERFSAQQFPDLHSELNLSSLELGDSALYFCASSVEISGRYNEQFFGPGTRLTVL.

This clone showed up just once. This chain joins TRBV7-2 and TRBJ1-1; D gene unclear. The CDR3 is 14 residues long. The V gene's germline CDR1 is SGHTA and CDR2 FQGNSA. Deletions cut 1 base from V and 7 bases from J, with 13 bases between. The CDR3 loop reads CASSLDSRGLEAFF. In DNA form, the CDR3 reads TGTGCCAGCAGCTTAGACTCACGGGGTCTTGAAGCTTTCTTT.

The gene calls are TRBV4-2 and TRBJ2-7; 8 nucleotides agree with TRBD2. Germline CDR1 is LGHNA and CDR2 is YNFKEQ. V dropped 0 bases and J dropped 4; count of bases not matched to a gene: 8. This CDR3 comprises 16 residues. The CDR3 loop is CASSQDRSASGYEQYF. The CDR3 DNA reads TGTGCCAGCAGCCAAGATCGGTCTGCTAGCGGGTACGAGCAGTACTTC.

The chain combines TRBV7-9 with TRBJ1-2; 7 bases fit TRBD1. Germline CDR1 SEHNR, CDR2 FQNEAQ (reference sequence). V lost 1 base to trimming and J lost 5 bases; unmatched junction nucleotides: 4. The CDR3 is 14 residues long. The CDR3 nucleotides are TGTGCCAGCAGCTTAGAGGTGACAGGGTATGGCTACACCTTC. Its translation is CASSLEVTGYGYTF.

This clone has more than one count but fewer than ten. This rearrangement joins TRBV5-1 to TRBJ2-2, with TRBD2 identical over 9 bases. This CDR3 region has 15 residues. The junction had 4 bases not matched to a gene; V was cut back by 4 bases and J by 3 bases. CDR1 and CDR2 (germline): SGHRS, YFSETQ. The DNA of the CDR3 is TGCGCCAGCAGCCCGGCGGGAGGGGACACCGGGGAGCTGTTTTTT. It translates to CASSPAGGDTGELFF.

The chain has TRBV5-4 and TRBJ2-7; maybe TRBD2 (6 bases). Germline loops: CDR1 SGHNT, CDR2 YYREEE (reference sequence). V was clipped by 4 bases and J by 0 bases, with 8 bases between them. The length of the CDR3 is 13 residues. Here the CDR3 DNA reads TGTGCCAGCAGCCGGGAGAGCTCCTACGAGCAGTACTTC. Its translation: CASSRESSYEQYF. Full variable domain (outside the CDR3, taken from reference TRBV5-4 and TRBJ2-7): ETGVTQSPTHLIKTRGQQVTLRCSSQSGHNTVSWYQQALGQGPQFIFQYYREEENGRGNFPPRFSGLQFPNYSSELNVNALELDDSALYLCASSRESSYEQYFGPGTRLTVT.

This chain connects TRBV7-2 to TRBJ1-2; D not certain. Germline CDR1 SGHTA, CDR2 FQGNSA. V was clipped by 2 bases and J by 5 bases, with 12 bases between them. There are 14 residues in the CDR3. CDR3: CASSLRQPIYGYTF. The CDR3 DNA reads TGTGCCAGCAGCTTACGGCAGCCGATTTATGGCTACACCTTC.

This rearrangement joins TRBV4-2 to TRBJ1-4; TRBD1 matches 7 bases. The J segment lost 8 bases and the V segment lost 0 bases, leaving 6 bases of the junction unmatched. This CDR3 comprises 15 residues. Looked up from germline, CDR1 is LGHNA and CDR2 is YNFKEQ. This CDR3 reads CASSQDPRGEEKLFF. The CDR3 coding sequence is TGTGCCAGCAGCCAAGATCCCAGGGGGGAAGAAAAACTGTTTTTT.

V is TRBV11-3 and J is TRBJ1-3, with D possibly matching TRBD1 (6 bases). This CDR3 contains 16 residues. V gave up 2 bases and J gave up 2 bases, with 13 bases separating them. Germline lookup yields CDR1 SGHNT and CDR2 YENEEA. CDR3 DNA sequence: TGTGCCAGCAGCTTAAGAGCGGGGGCACCTGGAAACACCATATATTTT. It translates to CASSLRAGAPGNTIYF.

V and J are TRBV6-5 and TRBJ2-2; weak D call: TRBD1 (5 bases). The V gene's germline CDR1 is MNHEY and CDR2 SVGAGI. The CDR3 has 14 amino acids. V lost 4 bases, J lost 1 base, and 7 bases lay in between. DNA of the CDR3: TGTGCCAGCAGTTCAGGACAGAACACCGGGGAGCTGTTTTTT. Translated, it gives CASSSGQNTGELFF.

V is TRBV28 and J is TRBJ1-2; maybe TRBD1 (5 bases). This CDR3 comprises 12 residues. Trimming took 7 bases from V and 8 from J, leaving 14 bases between them. Per the germline V gene, CDR1 is MDHEN and CDR2 is SYDVKM. This chain's CDR3 is CASKEGMGGYTF. The CDR3 bases are TGTGCCAGCAAGGAGGGGATGGGCGGCTACACCTTC.

The chain is built from TRBV20-1 and TRBJ1-4; 9 nucleotides agree with TRBD1. The V and J ends lost 3 bases and 15 bases, in that order; junction bases with no gene match: 17. This CDR3 has 15 residues. Germline-derived CDR1 and CDR2 are DFQATT and SNEGSKA (reference sequence). CDR3 DNA: TGCAGTGCTAGTGAACCGGGGACAGGGAAGGGGCCGGTGTTTTTT. Protein: CSASEPGTGKGPVFF.

The chain recombines TRBV10-3 with TRBJ2-1; D is possibly TRBD1 (6 bases). The V end was cut by 0 bases, the J end by 7 bases, with 16 bases between. Germline V gene data show CDR1 as ENHRY and CDR2 as SYGVKD. The CDR3 runs to 16 residues. CDR3 coding DNA: TGTGCCATCAGTGAGTCTGGACAGAACCTAAGGAATGAGCAGTTCTTC. Translation: CAISESGQNLRNEQFF.